This note documents a single TCR beta chain sequence. The data were taken from a study of blood T cell repertoires in COVID-19. For the study at large: Samples of COVID-19 (acute and convalescent) were obtained from the United States, Italy and Spain. Nucleic acid was either cDNA or gDNA, and it came from T cells, B-cell-depleted T cells, or PBMCs.

The V segment lost 4 bases and the J segment 1 base; nucleotides outside the gene matches: 13. The CDR3 is 18 residues long. Germline V CDR1 and CDR2: SGHTA, FQGNSA. In the source study's methods: From reference gene primer amplification, estimates of nucleated cell counts were derived. TCRdb keeps only in-frame clones here, not all; method: immunoSEQ multiplex PCR. V, J and clone size are those of that table, while D and trimming were read from the DNA. This repertoire shows approximately 250,000 clones, approximately 86% found once; its top ten account for approximately 9%. The V call is TRBV7-2, the J call TRBJ2-1; 7 bases map to TRBD2. Sequenced sample: peripheral blood. This sequence originates from a man aged 35-49 years with active or convalescent COVID-19. The DNA of the CDR3 is TGTGCCAGCAGCTCCGATGGGGGGGGAGTCTCGTCCTACAATGAGCAGTTCTTC. Its translation: CASSSDGGGVSSYNEQFF.